The rows below give T cell receptor beta chains drawn from one sample of a study of cytomegalovirus exposure and HLA in healthy donors. Assay used: immunoSEQ multiplex PCR; TCRdb lists only in-frame clones, some missing. The sample includes some 190,000 clones, 65% to 90% seen only once; the top ten take less than 0.35%. The sample taken for sequencing was PBMCs. The origin of the receptors is a young woman in good health and CMV-seronegative. CDR3s include the opening cysteine and the closing phenylalanine or tryptophan. The order of the fields is V gene, CDR3 protein.

TRBV5-8	CASSRLAQETQYF
TRBV5-1	CASSLGGTIQETQYF
TRBV19	CASSLAGMNTEAFF
TRBV6-6	CASSWSPPTGDTEQYF
TRBV27	CASSSPGTRGYEQFF
TRBV9	CASSTGLVRELFF
TRBV27	CASGGFNNEQFF
TRBV7-2	CASSFYTGELFF
TRBV2	CASSEALRLYEQYF
TRBV2	CASSEALSRAEAFF
TRBV6-5	CASSVRLAGGEQFF
TRBV4-1	CASSQDLHTGELFF
TRBV27	CIAGVTDTQYF
TRBV29-1	CSVEHRLAGNNEQFF
TRBV2	CASNRDRSYEQYF
TRBV19	CASSVPRGGRTDTQYF